This T cell receptor beta chain was observed in a study of shared clonotypes between healthy human individuals. Across the whole study: A couple of female and a few male donors aged 18 to 49 were enrolled.

CD45RO-negative, CCR7-selected cells formed the naive CD8 fraction, which excluded terminally differentiated effector memory CD45RA+ cells. The protocol was immunoSEQ multiplex PCR, while the TCRdb copy is restricted to in-frame clones and leaves out a portion. The sample holds about 1,800,000 clones, about 95% seen once. Comment on this clone: Antigen: not known.

Germline-derived CDR1 and CDR2 are SQVTM and ANQGSEA. V shed 7 bases and J 6 bases; nucleotides not matched to a gene: 7. The CDR3 is 14 amino acids. Findings and limits, study-wide: Non-shared clonotypes were found to have lower generation probabilities than the clonotypes that were shared by all four of the sorted-subset donors.

The clonotype originates from a man aged 18 to 29 in good health. The sequenced sample consisted of naive CD8+ T cells sorted from blood. This chain connects TRBV29-1 to TRBJ2-3; 13 bases match TRBD2. CDR3 DNA: TGCAGCGGATATGGACTAGCGGGAGTTGATACGCAGTATTTT. Protein sequence: CSGYGLAGVDTQYF.